This TCR beta chain stems from a study of CD8+ T cells in alopecia areata (dated by TCRdb to 2016 to 2019). In the study overall: Treated patients were enrolled in an open-label pilot trial of oral tofacitinib, 5 to 10 mg twice daily, for moderate-to-severe alopecia areata. The RNA source kit depended on sample type: the PAXgene miRNA kit for fixed scalp, the miRNeasy kit for PBMCs, and the RNeasy kit for mouse skin. Biopsies were taken from tofacitinib-treated patients at baseline and again at 4 and 24 weeks into treatment, and several of those patients also had a later scalp biopsy. The SALT score, which quantifies the percentage of affected scalp surface area, was used to measure disease severity in treated patients. TCRbeta CDR3 regions were amplified by immunoSEQ multiplex PCR using 35 Vbeta forward and 13 Jbeta reverse primers. Tofacitinib was given for 6 to 18 months, followed by 6 months of follow-up off drug to assess delayed response and recurrence. In humans, TCRbeta sequencing was performed on scalp tissue and on sorted CD4+ and CD8+ peripheral blood T cells from healthy controls and from patients with patchy or totalis/universalis alopecia areata. Scalp clonality was compared across normal scalp (n=4), patchy alopecia areata scalp (n=8), and alopecia totalis/universalis scalp (n=8). The study used high-throughput TCRbeta sequencing to examine T cell clonal expansion in alopecia areata, in both the C3H/HeJ mouse model and human patients.

The CDR3 has 16 amino acids, counting the end cysteine and phenylalanine. Solely the CDR3 DNA is kept, with 48 bases framed from the first base. Unmatched junction bases come to 9, with V trimmed by 0 bases and J by 4 bases. Via the germline V gene, CDR1 is MNHNS and CDR2 SASEGT. A remark on this clone: This clone's antigen is unknown. No much larger clone is present one base from it, and per-base qualities are unavailable.

The time point label of this sample denotes: around 4 weeks on oral tofacitinib. What the treatment or condition label conveys for this sample: oral pan-JAK inhibitor, 5-10 mg twice daily. Lesional scalp punch biopsies and peripheral blood were collected from alopecia areata patients. PBMCs were isolated by density centrifugation and stained for CD3, CD4 and CD8, after which CD4+ and CD8+ T cells were sorted on a FACSAria. The library came from the immunoSEQ multiplex PCR assay. To provide template for TCR sequencing, every sample had RNA extracted and reverse transcribed into cDNA. First-strand cDNA was synthesized with SuperScript III using a 2:1 mix of oligo-dT and random hexamers. A synthetic immune receptor repertoire was used to gauge amplification bias, and whatever bias remained was removed computationally. Regarding the original processing steps: Raw reads were preprocessed to remove errors, and CDR3 was defined according to IMGT conventions as the region from the conserved cysteine to phenylalanine. To get clonality, Shannon entropy was normalized by log2 of the number of productive unique TCRs and the result was subtracted from 1. Scalp TCRbeta sequences were cross-referenced with sorted blood CD4 and CD8 repertoires so that the CD4 or CD8 identity of scalp clones could be inferred. The table was pulled from immuneACCESS by TCRdb, which kept in-frame rearrangements only. Such tables lose some clones; where checked, under half of the loss comes from unresolved V genes, and the rest has no known cause. The V and J calls and clone size are taken from that table; D and trimming were inferred from the DNA. This sample has about 220,000 clones in its table, and 50% to 70% of those were observed once. The leading ten clones occupy more than 1.5% of the sample.

Broader findings and caveats from the paper: Tofacitinib significantly lowered scalp clonality and the number of expanded CD8+ clones among the top 100 scalp clones. Resident alphabeta T cells in normal human skin are also sequenced, complicating scalp TCR repertoire analysis, unlike mouse skin dominated by gammadelta T cells. Compared with normal scalp, lesional scalp had higher clonality and more expanded CD8+ clones, particularly in alopecia totalis/universalis, a pattern that suggests antigenic drive. Shared TCR sequences between patients were less evident than in mice, which may be partly attributable to HLA diversity in the patient population. Many expanded lesional clones were found to persist in scalp and blood during tofacitinib treatment, and relapse after treatment cessation may be partly explained by this persistence. Because the treated cohort was small and included a single nonresponder, larger studies are needed to assess links between baseline CD8+ expansion and response.

The chain is encoded by TRBV6-1 joined to TRBJ2-7, and TRBD2 matches 7 of the central bases. The sequences come from CD4+ T cells sorted from blood, collected at week 4, from a patient treated with tofacitinib. The TCR sequence derives from a human donor with alopecia areata. The CDR3 loop reads CASSEARTRSSYEQYF. The nucleotides are TGTGCCAGCAGTGAAGCCCGGACTAGGAGTAGTTACGAGCAGTACTTC.